Shown below are 9 T cell receptor beta chains from a single sample sequenced in a study of lung T cells in sarcoidosis with Löfgren's syndrome. TCRdb processed the reads anew with MiXCR; each CDR3 protein has one entry. The sample includes more than 1,000 distinct CDR3 sequences, 25% to 30% of them seen just once. The sample comprised CD4+ T cells from PBMCs. The receptors were sampled from a human donor with sarcoidosis (Löfgren's syndrome or another form), or a control subject (not recorded which).

In its sample, this clonotype ranks as large. J is TRBJ1-1 and V is TRBV7-9; D call uncertain. Germline CDR1 SEHNR, CDR2 FQNEAQ (reference sequence). This CDR3 contains 14 residues. V was trimmed by 5 bases and J by 8 bases, leaving 18 bases between them. CDR3 in amino acids: CASSPIQRTAEAFF. As DNA, the CDR3 is TGTGCCAGCAGCCCCATTCAGCGGACTGCCGAAGCTTTCTTT.

To note about this clonotype: The CDR3 carries no conserved terminal phenylalanine or tryptophan, so it likely arises from a read error. The limits of the CDR3 on the DNA are not certain, so only TCRdb's listed CDR3 is given. The V and J genes are TRBV6-5 and TRBJ1-5; TRBD1 is the table's D call and was not checked against the DNA. Including both end residues, the CDR3 is 13 amino acids long. From germline, CDR1 is MNHEY and CDR2 SVGAGI. CDR3 amino acids: CAGRERGYQPKHL.

To note about this clonotype: One end of the junction fails to match germline, which may point to a read error. This chain uses TRBV28 with TRBJ1-1; D is possibly TRBD1 (5 bases). This CDR3 is 11 amino acids long. From germline, CDR1 is MDHEN and CDR2 SYDVKM. The CDR3 is CATKMDTEAFF. For the CDR3, the DNA is TGTGCCACTAAAATGGACACTGAAGCTTTCTTC.

This clonotype ranks as medium-sized. This chain connects TRBV10-3 to TRBJ1-1; D is uncertain. The CDR3 sequence is 15 residues long. Germline V gene lookup returns CDR1 ENHRY and CDR2 SYGVKD. The V end was cut by 0 bases, the J end by 0 bases, with 8 bases between. DNA for the CDR3: TGTGCCATCAGTGAGTCGAGGGTAGTGAACACTGAAGCTTTCTTT. The encoded protein is CAISESRVVNTEAFF.

Within the sample, this clonotype is medium-sized. The rearrangement uses TRBV20-1 and TRBJ2-5, with 10 bases that match TRBD1. Germline-derived CDR1 and CDR2 are DFQATT and SNEGSKA (reference sequence). CDR3 length: 14 residues. The J segment lost 2 bases and the V segment lost 6 bases, leaving 6 bases of the junction unmatched. This chain's CDR3 is CSAGTGVIQETQYF. CDR3 DNA sequence: TGCAGTGCAGGGACAGGGGTGATTCAAGAGACCCAGTACTTC.

Points on this clonotype: Here the CDR3 omits its conserved ending phenylalanine or tryptophan, so a read error is the likely source. This chain joins TRBV10-2 and TRBJ1-1; D call uncertain. CDR3 length: 11 amino acids. Germline V gene lookup returns CDR1 WSHSY and CDR2 SAAADI. This CDR3 reads CASLQNAEAFL. For the CDR3, the DNA is TGTGCCAGCCTTCAGAACGCTGAAGCTTTCCTT.

This clonotype is medium-sized in the sample. The CDR3 DNA follows: TGTGCCAGCAGCCAAGGGAGCGGGCGGACGCAGTTCTTC. It yields the protein CASSQGSGRTQFF. The rearrangement links TRBV3-1 to TRBJ2-1; TRBD2 is a possible D gene (6 bases). V lost 1 base and J 12 bases, leaving 13 bases between the germline ends. Germline V gene sequence: CDR1 LGHDT, CDR2 YNNKEL (reference sequence). The CDR3 sequence is 13 residues long.

In its sample, this clonotype ranks as large. The CDR3 nucleotides are TGTGCCAGCAGTGAAGTGAGGACAGGCTACGAGCAGTACGTC. Amino acids: CASSEVRTGYEQYV. The V gene is TRBV2, the J gene TRBJ2-7, with 7 bases matching TRBD1. After removal of 1 base from V and 3 bases from J, the junction contained 3 bases not matched to a gene. The germline V gene has CDR1 SNHLY and CDR2 FYNNEI. The CDR3 is made up of 14 amino acids.

This clonotype qualifies as large. The chain is built from TRBV28 and TRBJ1-3; D unclear. This CDR3 has 16 amino acids. Germline V gene data show CDR1 as MDHEN and CDR2 as SYDVKM. The V end was cut by 0 bases, the J end by 2 bases, with 11 bases between. The CDR3 DNA sequence: TGTGCCAGCAGTTTATGGTCAGGTTCGACTGGAAACACCATATATTTT. Its translation is CASSLWSGSTGNTIYF.